This is a list of T cell receptor beta chains from one sample in a study of control samples from healthy donors and cancer patients. Clones were read by immunoSEQ multiplex PCR, and TCRdb kept only the in-frame ones, dropping some. Here the sample spans around 130,000 clones, 88% being singletons. Source material: blood. Receptor source: a man in his fifties in good health. Both conserved end residues are trimmed from each CDR3.

V: TRBV5-3; length: 14; J: TRBJ1-5; CDR3: ARSLEADLSNQPQH
V: TRBV20-1; length: 9; J: TRBJ2-1; CDR3: SAPHGSEQF
V: TRBV28; length: 11; J: TRBJ2-7; CDR3: ASGGNRPGEQY
V: TRBV2; length: 12; J: TRBJ1-2; CDR3: ASRRDLVELGYT
V: TRBV5-1; length: 11; J: TRBJ1-1; CDR3: ASSDRMNTEAF
V: TRBV5-1; length: 12; J: TRBJ2-7; CDR3: ASSVSGMPYEQY
V: TRBV5-4; length: 14; J: TRBJ2-3; CDR3: ASSSKRTGAGDTQY
V: TRBV27; length: 11; J: TRBJ2-7; CDR3: ASSLGGSYEQY
V: TRBV6-1; length: 13; J: TRBJ1-1; CDR3: ASSDQPTGEQKAF
V: TRBV2; length: 13; J: TRBJ2-7; CDR3: ASSRTRQGMREQY
V: TRBV7-2; length: 11; J: TRBJ1-1; CDR3: ASSTQENTEAF
V: TRBV11-2; length: 11; J: TRBJ2-7; CDR3: ASSLGRSGEQY
V: TRBV30; length: 13; J: TRBJ2-3; CDR3: AWSGTGDRTDTQY
V: TRBV30; length: 12; J: TRBJ1-1; CDR3: AWEGQTMNTEAF
V: TRBV27; length: 13; J: TRBJ2-1; CDR3: ASSLTRTVYNEQF
V: TRBV10-3; length: 12; J: TRBJ1-3; CDR3: AISEQGADFAIY
V: TRBV11-2; length: 11; J: TRBJ1-1; CDR3: ASSLGRDPFLF